Detailed here is one T cell receptor (beta chain). Its target is not known. CDR3 length: 19 residues. The ends lost 0 bases at V and 0 bases at J; junction bases unmatched: 11. CDR1 is LGHNA and CDR2 is YNFKEQ in the germline V gene. Full-length variable regions came from constant-region reverse primers plus semi-nested Nested Universal Primer A PCR. TCRdb recomputed calls from the 5' RACE reads with MiXCR, one row per CDR3 protein. Of tens of thousands of distinct CDR3 sequences listed, more than 25% are singletons. Study-level results: Tumor memory CD4+ T cell TCR gene usage clustered with blood and lymph node memory CD4+ cells and lymph node naive CD4+ cells.

The receptor was derived from a female donor with breast cancer. The source material was naive CD4+ T cells sorted from blood. As for subset: naive CD4+ T cells, CD4+CD45RA+CD25-. The J gene is TRBJ2-3, the V gene TRBV4-2, with 8 nucleotides matching TRBD2. The CDR3 DNA follows: TGTGCCAGCAGCCAAGATCCAGCGGGGGCCCCATCTAGCACAGATACGCAGTATTTT. It encodes CASSQDPAGAPSSTDTQYF.